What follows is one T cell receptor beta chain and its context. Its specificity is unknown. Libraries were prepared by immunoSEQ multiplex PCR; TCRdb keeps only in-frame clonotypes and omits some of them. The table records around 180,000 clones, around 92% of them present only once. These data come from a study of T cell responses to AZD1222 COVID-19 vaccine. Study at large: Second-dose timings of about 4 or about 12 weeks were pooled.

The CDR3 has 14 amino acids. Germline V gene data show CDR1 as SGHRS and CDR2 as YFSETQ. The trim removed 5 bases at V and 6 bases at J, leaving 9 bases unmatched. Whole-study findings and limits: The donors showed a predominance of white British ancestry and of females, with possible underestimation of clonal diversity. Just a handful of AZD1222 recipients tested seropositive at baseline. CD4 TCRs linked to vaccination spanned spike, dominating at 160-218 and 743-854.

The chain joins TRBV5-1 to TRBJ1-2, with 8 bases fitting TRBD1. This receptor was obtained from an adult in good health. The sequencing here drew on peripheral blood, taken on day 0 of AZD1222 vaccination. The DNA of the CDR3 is TGCGCCAGCAGGATCCAACAGGGGGTCCATGGCTACACCTTC. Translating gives CASRIQQGVHGYTF.